This paragraph reports one T cell receptor (beta chain). What it binds is not known. The record originates from a study of Ad26.COV2.S vaccination and SARS-CoV-2 variants. Overall study: Recipients of Ad26.COV2.S got it intramuscularly, once or twice 56 days apart.

TCRdb's table, derived via immunoSEQ multiplex PCR, lists solely in-frame clones and lacks some. The sample comprises 350,000 to 550,000 clones, 89% of which are singletons, and roughly 2.5% rests with the top ten. The CDR3 is made up of 12 amino acids. Per germline, CDR1 SGHVS and CDR2 FQNEAQ. With 5 bases removed from V and 4 bases from J, the gap between germline ends came to 8 bases. Whole-study findings and limits: Total T cell responses were possibly underestimated by TCR breadth and depth analyses.

As to treatment: some 20 received Ad26.COV2.S at low or high dose, single or two shots; about 5 received placebo; per-sample allocation not given. The investigators took samples on day 63 after the first vaccine or placebo injection. A Boston donor was an adult aged 18-55 years. Built on an Ad26 vector, the vaccine expressed Wuhan-strain SARS-CoV-2 spike. The sequences come from peripheral blood, collected in a trial of Ad26.COV2.S vaccine versus placebo. The rearrangement links TRBV7-8 to TRBJ1-2; D call uncertain. This sequence was found in a person aged 18-65 years who received the Ad26.COV2.S COVID-19 vaccine or a placebo. The CDR3 reads CASSPVTYGYTF. CDR3 bases: TGTGCCAGCAGCCCGGTTACCTATGGCTACACCTTC.